Below are 22 T cell receptor beta chains sequenced from a single sample in a study of blood T cell repertoires in COVID-19. Data came from immunoSEQ multiplex PCR; TCRdb stores just in-frame clones and leaves some out. The profile covers fewer than 200,000 clones, with about three quarters appearing a single time and more than 6.5% taken by the ten largest. Sequencing was performed on peripheral blood. Receptor source: a woman aged 45 to 65 with active or convalescent COVID-19.

The chain combines TRBV7-9 with TRBJ1-6, with 10 bases lining up with TRBD1. V shed 3 bases and J 8 bases; nucleotides not matched to a gene: 4. Germline V gives CDR1 SEHNR, CDR2 FQNEAQ (reference sequence). The CDR3 length is 15 residues. CDR3 region: CASSFRDRGHSPLHF. In nucleotides, the CDR3 is TGTGCCAGCAGCTTCCGGGACAGGGGCCATTCACCCCTCCACTTT.

The chain employs TRBV7-9 and TRBJ1-4; no firm D call. The germline V gene has CDR1 SEHNR and CDR2 FQNEAQ (reference sequence). The germline V and J ends were trimmed by 2 bases and 7 bases, with 20 bases remaining between them. CDR3 size: 17 residues. CDR3 coding DNA: TGTGCCAGCAGCTTAACGGGGAAGGGTAGAATGGGTGAAAAACTGTTTTTT. Its protein is CASSLTGKGRMGEKLFF.

This clone showed up just a few times. The V call is TRBV30, the J call TRBJ1-6, with D unresolved. The germline V gene encodes CDR1 GTSNPN and CDR2 SVGIG (reference sequence). V was trimmed by 1 base and J by 10 bases, leaving 14 bases between them. The CDR3 is 14 amino acids. For the CDR3, the DNA is TGTGCCTGGAGTGGACTCTCGGCGTTGTCACCCCTCCACTTT. Protein: CAWSGLSALSPLHF.

The V and J genes are TRBV28 and TRBJ2-1, with 7 nucleotides matching TRBD2. The CDR3 loop spans 14 amino acids. V dropped 3 bases and J dropped 9; count of bases not matched to a gene: 8. Germline values: CDR1 MDHEN, CDR2 SYDVKM. CDR3 sequence: CASSFNLGLSEQFF. CDR3 DNA sequence: TGTGCCAGCAGTTTTAATCTGGGACTAAGTGAGCAGTTCTTC.

Many counts were recorded for this clone. This chain uses TRBV5-4 with TRBJ1-2; 9 bases are shared with TRBD1. Germline CDR1 is SGHNT and CDR2 is YYREEE (reference sequence). V shed 3 bases and J 7 bases; nucleotides not matched to a gene: 7. The CDR3 spans 14 residues. For the CDR3, the DNA is TGTGCCAGCAGCTCCCGGGACAGGGAACCTGGCTACACCTTC. Its translation is CASSSRDREPGYTF.

The chain carries TRBV4-3 and TRBJ2-5; 7 nucleotides align to TRBD1. CDR1 and CDR2 from the germline V gene are LGHNA and YSLEER. V lost 4 bases and J lost 2; bases outside the gene matches: 7. The CDR3 is 15 amino acids. The CDR3 is CASSLQTGPQETQYF. Written as DNA, the CDR3 is TGCGCCAGCAGCCTACAGACAGGGCCGCAAGAGACCCAGTACTTC.

V gene TRBV4-3 combines with J gene TRBJ1-6, with unresolved D. Deletions cut 1 base from V and 0 bases from J, with 10 bases between. The CDR3 loop spans 17 amino acids. Germline V CDR1 and CDR2: LGHNA, YSLEER. The CDR3 here is CASSQGKSSSYNSPLHF. The DNA of the CDR3 is TGCGCCAGCAGCCAAGGAAAGTCTAGCTCCTATAATTCACCCCTCCACTTT.

This clone was recorded at least ten times. The V gene is TRBV6-5, the J gene TRBJ1-5, with D tentatively TRBD1 (5 bases). Germline V gene sequence: CDR1 MNHEY, CDR2 SVGAGI. The CDR3 is 15 amino acids. The V gene lost 6 bases and the J gene lost 2 bases, with 14 bases spanning the gap. CDR3 bases: TGTGCCAGCAGACGGGGGAAATTTGGCAATCAGCCCCAGCATTTT. Its protein product is CASRRGKFGNQPQHF.

This chain uses TRBV18 with TRBJ1-4; D gene ambiguous. CDR1 is KGHSH, CDR2 LQKENI, per germline. The CDR3 is 13 residues long. Trimming removed 4 bases from V and 7 bases from J, with 10 bases in between. The DNA for the CDR3 is TGTGCCAGCTCACGGTTCTCGGGTGAAAAACTGTTTTTT. Translating it yields CASSRFSGEKLFF.

The chain recombines TRBV20-1 with TRBJ2-2, with D possibly TRBD1 on 5 matching bases. Germline CDR1 reads DFQATT; CDR2 reads SNEGSKA (reference sequence). V was pared by 3 bases and J by 1 base, with 21 bases between. This CDR3 spans 18 amino acids. For the CDR3, the DNA is TGCAGTGCTAGTACAAGCGACAGCCGCCCGGAGAACACCGGGGAGCTGTTTTTT. As protein: CSASTSDSRPENTGELFF.

This sequence joins TRBV30 and TRBJ1-2; the match to TRBD1 covers 7 bases. Per the germline V gene, CDR1 is GTSNPN and CDR2 is SVGIG (reference sequence). V shed 3 bases, J shed 6 bases, and the junction held 10 bases outside the gene matches. The CDR3 runs to 14 residues. The CDR3 DNA follows: TGTGCCTGGAGCGATACAGGGGCTTACGATGGCTACACCTTC. Its translation is CAWSDTGAYDGYTF. The complete variable domain, with remaining parts taken from reference TRBV30 and TRBJ1-2, reads SQTIHQWPATLVQPVGSPLSLECTVEGTSNPNLYWYRQAAGRGLQLLFYSVGIGQISSEVPQNLSASRPQDRQFILSSKKLLLSDSGFYLCAWSDTGAYDGYTFGSGTRLTVV.

V and J are TRBV19 and TRBJ1-5; D may be TRBD1 (5 bases). Germline V gene lookup returns CDR1 LNHDA and CDR2 SQIVND (reference sequence). This CDR3 region has 14 residues. Trimming left V 2 bases short and J 7 bases short, with 12 bases between. The CDR3 DNA follows: TGTGCCAGTAGTATAACGGGGGTCGGCCAGCCCCAGCATTTT. Amino acids: CASSITGVGQPQHF.

This chain links TRBV7-2 with TRBJ2-5; 10 nucleotides align to TRBD2. This CDR3 comprises 17 residues. V dropped 5 bases and J dropped 2; count of bases not matched to a gene: 11. Per germline, CDR1 SGHTA and CDR2 FQGNSA. The CDR3 reads CASSPPKRGGWQETQYF. CDR3 DNA: TGTGCCAGCAGCCCTCCCAAGCGGGGGGGCTGGCAAGAGACCCAGTACTTC.

The V call is TRBV3-1 (or the pseudogene TRBV3-2), the J call TRBJ1-2, with 8 bases that match TRBD1. V lost 5 bases, J lost 7 bases, and 18 bases stayed unmatched. This CDR3 spans 17 amino acids. The germline gives CDR1 LGHDT, CDR2 YNNKEL (reference sequence). CDR3 amino acids: CASSFPPMSGQGVGYTF. CDR3 in DNA: TGTGCCAGCAGCTTCCCCCCCATGTCCGGACAGGGAGTTGGCTACACCTTC.

The rearrangement uses TRBV7-2 and TRBJ2-7, with D maybe TRBD2 (5 bases). CDR3 length equals 14 residues. The V gene's germline CDR1 is SGHTA and CDR2 FQGNSA. V was cut by 3 bases and J by 1 base, with 10 bases left in between. This chain's CDR3 is CASSFGLGSYEQYF. As DNA, the CDR3 is TGTGCCAGCAGCTTCGGACTGGGGTCCTACGAGCAGTACTTC.

The chain links TRBV4-2 to TRBJ2-1; 10 bases line up with TRBD2. J lost 7 bases, V lost 2 bases, and 8 bases had no gene match. CDR1 LGHNA and CDR2 YNFKEQ come from the germline V gene. This CDR3 is built from 16 residues. The CDR3 sequence is CASSQISGRAVNEQFF. As DNA, the CDR3 is TGTGCCAGCAGCCAAATAAGCGGGAGGGCCGTGAATGAGCAGTTCTTC.

The chain has TRBV6-6 and TRBJ2-5, with TRBD2 as a possible D gene (5 bases). CDR3 length equals 14 residues. The germline gives CDR1 MNHNY, CDR2 SVGAGI (reference sequence). V was shortened by 0 bases and J by 5 bases, with 10 bases between the two germline ends. CDR3 nucleotide sequence: TGTGCCAGCAGTTACTCGAGGGCGCGGGAGACCCAGTACTTC. It translates to CASSYSRARETQYF.

This clone was found a few times. The V and J genes are TRBV7-3 and TRBJ1-1; TRBD1 might be the D (5 bases). The CDR3 is made up of 16 amino acids. Germline CDR1 reads SGHTA; CDR2 reads FQGTGA. Between the trimmed V and J ends, which lost 5 bases and 0 bases, there was a span of 16 bases. CDR3 amino acids: CASSPGRGQMNTEAFF. The CDR3 region has the DNA TGTGCCAGCAGCCCGGGGCGGGGCCAAATGAACACTGAAGCTTTCTTT.

The chain is built from TRBV7-8 and TRBJ2-3; 8 positions agree with TRBD1. Germline CDR1 is SGHVS and CDR2 is FQNEAQ. The junction had 5 bases not matched to a gene; V was cut back by 5 bases and J by 4 bases. The CDR3 covers 14 residues. The chain's CDR3 is CASSPTGEADTQYF. The CDR3 nucleotides are TGTGCCAGCAGCCCGACAGGGGAGGCAGATACGCAGTATTTT.

The V gene is TRBV28, the J gene TRBJ1-2, with D perhaps matching TRBD1 (5 bases). CDR1 and CDR2 from the germline V gene are MDHEN and SYDVKM. The CDR3 sequence is 15 residues long. Trimming removed 3 bases at V and 4 bases at J, with 15 bases between. The CDR3 DNA sequence: TGTGCCAGCAGTTTCCGGGCAGGGCGAGGCTATGGCTACACCTTC. Translation gives CASSFRAGRGYGYTF.

This sequence joins TRBV23-1 and TRBJ1-1; D not resolved. TRBV23-1 is assigned to the ORF class and has an uncertain function. This CDR3 has 14 amino acids. V was pared by 3 bases and J by 5 bases, with 13 bases between. The CDR3 nucleotides read TGCGCCAGCAGTCACCACACCCGTCCTACTGAAGCTTTCTTT. Amino acid sequence: CASSHHTRPTEAFF.

The gene calls are TRBV11-2 and TRBJ2-1, with D perhaps matching TRBD2 (6 bases). The CDR3 has 14 amino acids. The germline V gene encodes CDR1 SGHAT and CDR2 FQNNGV. V was pared by 1 base and J by 8 bases, with 12 bases between. The CDR3 DNA follows: TGTGCCAGCAGCTTAGGGTGGGGGGTCTATGAGCAGTTCTTC. Protein: CASSLGWGVYEQFF.